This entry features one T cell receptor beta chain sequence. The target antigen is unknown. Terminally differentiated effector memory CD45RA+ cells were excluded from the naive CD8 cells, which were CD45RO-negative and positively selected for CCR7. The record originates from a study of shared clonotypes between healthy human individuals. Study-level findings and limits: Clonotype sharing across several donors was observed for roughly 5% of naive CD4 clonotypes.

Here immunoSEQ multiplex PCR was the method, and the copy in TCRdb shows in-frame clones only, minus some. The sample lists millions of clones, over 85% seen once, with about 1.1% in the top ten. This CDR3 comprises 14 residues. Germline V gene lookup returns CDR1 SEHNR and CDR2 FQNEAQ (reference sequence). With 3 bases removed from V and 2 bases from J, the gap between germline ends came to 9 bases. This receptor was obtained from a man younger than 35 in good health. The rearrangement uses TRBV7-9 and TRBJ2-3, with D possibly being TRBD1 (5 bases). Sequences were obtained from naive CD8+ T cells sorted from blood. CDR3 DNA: TGTGCCAGCAGCTTTTCAGGGTACACAGATACGCAGTATTTT. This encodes CASSFSGYTDTQYF.